These 32 T cell receptor beta chains were all obtained from the same sample, sequenced in a study of cytomegalovirus exposure and HLA in healthy donors. PCR used 60 Vbeta primers and 13 Jbeta primers. Only in-frame clones appear in the TCRdb table, and some are missing; sequencing was by immunoSEQ multiplex PCR. The sample has roughly 250,000 clones; roughly 86% are singletons. Input material: PBMCs. Every receptor here comes from a woman between 35 and 50 years old in good health and CMV-seropositive.

This clone was seen only a few times. The V call is TRBV11-2, the J call TRBJ2-7; TRBD2 agrees at 11 bases. After removal of 5 bases from V and 6 bases from J, the junction contained 18 bases not matched to a gene. This CDR3 has 18 residues. Germline V gives CDR1 SGHAT, CDR2 FQNNGV. The CDR3 DNA is TGTGCCAGCAGCACATCGTCGATGGCTAGCGGGAGGCTTAGCGAGCAGTACTTC. As protein: CASSTSSMASGRLSEQYF.

J is TRBJ2-7 and V is TRBV7-2, with TRBD2 matching over 8 bases. The CDR3 sequence is 15 residues long. After removal of 3 bases from V and 3 bases from J, the junction contained 7 bases not matched to a gene. Germline V gene sequence: CDR1 SGHTA, CDR2 FQGNSA. The CDR3 DNA reads TGTGCCAGCAGCTTTTTAAGCGGGAGTGGCTACGAGCAGTACTTC. Translated: CASSFLSGSGYEQYF.

V and J are TRBV7-9 and TRBJ1-3; possible D gene TRBD1, 5 bases. The CDR3 length is 13 residues. V lost 5 bases and J lost 1, with 6 bases in between. Germline V gene data show CDR1 as SEHNR and CDR2 as FQNEAQ (reference sequence). The DNA of the CDR3 is TGTGCCAGCAGCCCAGGGTCTGGAAACACCATATATTTT. Amino acids: CASSPGSGNTIYF.

V and J are TRBV7-6 and TRBJ2-7, with 7 bases fitting TRBD2. The CDR3 loop spans 13 amino acids. The trim removed 4 bases at V and 5 bases at J, leaving 5 bases unmatched. The germline V gene encodes CDR1 SGHVS and CDR2 FNYEAQ. CDR3 in amino acids: CASSWTSGNEQYF. The DNA for the CDR3 is TGTGCCAGCAGCTGGACTAGTGGGAACGAGCAGTACTTC.

V is TRBV4-3 and J is TRBJ2-7; a weak D match, TRBD2 (7 bases). With 0 bases removed from V and 7 bases from J, the gap between germline ends came to 19 bases. The CDR3 runs 16 residues. Germline V gives CDR1 LGHNA, CDR2 YSLEER. Here the CDR3 reads CASSQDIGGGPWEQYF. In DNA form, the CDR3 reads TGCGCCAGCAGCCAAGATATAGGGGGAGGGCCGTGGGAGCAGTACTTC.

The CDR3 spells CASSSGQGHEETQYF. CDR3 nucleotides: TGCGCCAGCAGTTCGGGACAGGGCCACGAAGAGACCCAGTACTTC. The rearrangement links TRBV5-1 to TRBJ2-5; 9 positions agree with TRBD1. The CDR3 covers 15 residues. V trimming: 5 bases; J trimming: 3 bases; junction bases outside the gene matches: 8. CDR1 is SGHRS, CDR2 YFSETQ, per germline.

The genes are TRBV4-3 and TRBJ2-3; 8 positions agree with TRBD2. J lost 6 bases, V lost 0 bases, and 11 bases had no gene match. The CDR3 length is 17 residues. Germline lookup yields CDR1 LGHNA and CDR2 YSLEER. CDR3 sequence reads: CASSQDSRPGGHDTQYF. The CDR3 DNA sequence: TGCGCCAGCAGCCAAGATTCTAGGCCGGGAGGGCACGATACGCAGTATTTT.

V gene TRBV7-2 combines with J gene TRBJ1-3; D call uncertain. Germline V CDR1 and CDR2: SGHTA, FQGNSA. V was pared by 0 bases and J by 2 bases, with 11 bases between. The CDR3 has 16 residues. CDR3 region: CASSLAAGVAGNTIYF. The CDR3 region has the DNA TGTGCCAGCAGCTTAGCGGCGGGCGTTGCTGGAAACACCATATATTTT.

The chain combines TRBV4-2 with TRBJ2-2; the D gene is possibly TRBD2 (7 bases). The CDR3 has 17 amino acids. V was trimmed by 0 bases and J by 4 bases, leaving 15 bases between them. Germline lookup yields CDR1 LGHNA and CDR2 YNFKEQ. CDR3 in amino acids: CASSQDTGGVGTGELFF. The CDR3 DNA sequence: TGTGCCAGCAGCCAAGATACGGGGGGCGTGGGCACCGGGGAGCTGTTTTTT.

This rearrangement joins TRBV28 to TRBJ1-6; TRBD1 matches at 7 bases. The CDR3 is 15 residues long. Unmatched junction bases numbered 4, after V lost 2 bases and J lost 6 bases. Germline V lookup: CDR1 MDHEN, CDR2 SYDVKM. CDR3 nucleotides: TGTGCCAGCAGTTTACTACAGGGGATTAATTCACCCCTCCACTTT. This codes for CASSLLQGINSPLHF.

V usage is TRBV30 and J usage is TRBJ2-5, with 12 positions matching TRBD2. From germline, CDR1 is GTSNPN and CDR2 SVGIG (reference sequence). This CDR3 contains 17 residues. The J segment lost 4 bases and the V segment lost 0 bases, leaving 9 bases of the junction unmatched. In DNA form, the CDR3 reads TGTGCCTGGAGTGTACCGGCAAAGGGACTAGCGGGAGAGACCCAGTACTTC. Its translation is CAWSVPAKGLAGETQYF.

This clone has a single count. This chain uses TRBV30 with TRBJ2-1; D gene unclear. V was pared by 7 bases and J by 1 base, with 11 bases between. The CDR3 is made up of 13 amino acids. Per the germline V gene, CDR1 is GTSNPN and CDR2 is SVGIG (reference sequence). The CDR3 reads CASDSFSYNEQFF. CDR3 nucleotide sequence: TGTGCCTCCGATAGTTTTTCCTACAATGAGCAGTTCTTC.

The chain employs TRBV5-1 and TRBJ2-2, with TRBD1 as a possible D gene (6 bases). Germline V gene sequence: CDR1 SGHRS, CDR2 YFSETQ. The CDR3 is 16 amino acids. Trimming took off 0 bases at V and 0 bases at J, with 9 bases between the two ends. The CDR3 bases are TGCGCCAGCAGCTTGGTAGGGACACCGAACACCGGGGAGCTGTTTTTT. Residues: CASSLVGTPNTGELFF.

The rearrangement links TRBV7-2 to TRBJ1-2; D call uncertain. Germline assignment: CDR1 SGHTA and CDR2 FQGNSA. Trimming pared 2 bases from V and 4 bases from J, leaving 17 bases between. The CDR3 is 16 residues long. CDR3 nucleotides: TGTGCCAGCAGCTTAAGAGGGCCAGGATATACCTATGGCTACACCTTC. It translates to CASSLRGPGYTYGYTF.

The J gene is TRBJ2-4, the V gene TRBV28, with D unclear. CDR3 size: 16 residues. Between the trimmed V and J ends, which lost 5 bases and 0 bases, there was a span of 14 bases. Per the germline V gene, CDR1 is MDHEN and CDR2 is SYDVKM. CDR3 in amino acids: CASSADGSLAKNIQYF. CDR3 nucleotide sequence: TGTGCCAGCAGTGCCGATGGTTCACTAGCCAAAAACATTCAGTACTTC.

V is TRBV27 and J is TRBJ2-4; the match to TRBD1 covers 7 bases. CDR1 and CDR2 from the germline V gene are MNHEY and SMNVEV (reference sequence). V gave up 5 bases and J gave up 2 bases; unmatched junction bases: 9. The CDR3 has 16 amino acids. This chain's CDR3 is CASSPRGGATKNIQYF. For the CDR3, the DNA is TGTGCCAGCAGTCCACGAGGGGGCGCGACCAAAAACATTCAGTACTTC.

This chain connects TRBV19 to TRBJ2-5, with TRBD2 identical over 9 bases. There are 18 residues in the CDR3. Germline V gene lookup returns CDR1 LNHDA and CDR2 SQIVND (reference sequence). Trimming cost V 0 bases and J 3 bases; bases outside gene matches: 11. The CDR3 bases are TGTGCCAGTAGTATAGATCTAGGGACTAGCCTCGGAAAAGAGACCCAGTACTTC. Its protein product is CASSIDLGTSLGKETQYF.

This chain links TRBV6-6 with TRBJ1-6; no reliable D call. The V gene lost 8 bases and the J gene lost 0 bases, with 11 bases spanning the gap. The CDR3 loop spans 15 amino acids. CDR1 is MNHNY and CDR2 is SVGAGI in the germline V gene (reference sequence). The CDR3 coding sequence is TGTGCCAGCGGGCGTAGTCACTCCTATAATTCACCCCTCCACTTT. It is translated as CASGRSHSYNSPLHF.

The chain joins TRBV7-2 to TRBJ1-1, with TRBD1 identical over 8 bases. The germline CDR1 and CDR2 sequences are SGHTA and FQGNSA. With V trimmed by 4 bases and J by 4 bases, 5 bases remained unmatched. This CDR3 region has 14 residues. CDR3 sequence: CASSSQGAVTEAFF. DNA of the CDR3: TGTGCCAGCAGCTCGCAGGGGGCTGTCACTGAAGCTTTCTTT. The variable domain in full, with the rest retrieved from reference TRBV7-2 and TRBJ1-1, is GAGVSQSPSNKVTEKGKDVELRCDPISGHTALYWYRQSLGQGLEFLIYFQGNSAPDKSGLPSDRFSAERTGGSVSTLTIQRTQQEDSAVYLCASSSQGAVTEAFFGQGTRLTVV.

The rearrangement links TRBV27 to TRBJ2-7; TRBD2 matches at 12 bases. The CDR3 runs to 16 residues. Germline values: CDR1 MNHEY, CDR2 SMNVEV (reference sequence). The trim removed 0 bases at V and 0 bases at J, leaving 0 bases unmatched. The CDR3 region has the DNA TGTGCCAGCAGTTTATCGGGACTAGCGGGCTCCTACGAGCAGTACTTC. This codes for CASSLSGLAGSYEQYF.

CDR3 bases: TGTGCCAGCAGCCAGCGGGGAGGGGGGGAAAAACTGTTTTTT. Its protein is CASSQRGGGEKLFF. This chain connects TRBV4-2 to TRBJ1-4, with a possible D match to TRBD1 (6 bases). The CDR3 length is 14 residues. V was pared by 3 bases and J by 8 bases, with 13 bases between. Germline CDR1 and CDR2: LGHNA and YNFKEQ.

This chain joins TRBV29-1 and TRBJ2-1; 8 nucleotides align to TRBD2. Germline CDR1 is SQVTM and CDR2 is ANQGSEA. This CDR3 has 17 residues. After removal of 7 bases from V and 0 bases from J, the junction contained 14 bases not matched to a gene. The CDR3 coding sequence is TGCAGCGCCCCGGGGGGGCAGCTACACAGCTCCTACAATGAGCAGTTCTTC. Translated: CSAPGGQLHSSYNEQFF.

The chain links TRBV2 to TRBJ1-2, with no clear D. Germline V CDR1 and CDR2: SNHLY, FYNNEI. The germline V and J ends were trimmed by 5 bases and 1 base, with 8 bases remaining between them. This CDR3 comprises 13 residues. CDR3 DNA sequence: TGTGCCAGCAGTCAACAGCTTAACTATGGCTACACCTTC. Translating it yields CASSQQLNYGYTF.

This sequence joins TRBV7-6 and TRBJ1-1, with D hard to call. CDR3 length equals 13 residues. With 3 bases removed from V and 1 base from J, the gap between germline ends came to 6 bases. Germline values: CDR1 SGHVS, CDR2 FNYEAQ. The CDR3 loop reads CASSFQENTEAFF. CDR3 DNA sequence: TGTGCCAGCAGCTTTCAGGAGAACACTGAAGCTTTCTTT.

CDR3 loop: CASSGRGWSYEQYF. CDR3 bases: TGTGCCAGCAGTGGCAGGGGTTGGTCCTACGAGCAGTACTTC. The chain is built from TRBV27 and TRBJ2-7, with a weak D call TRBD1 (6 bases). Trimming shortened V by 5 bases and J by 1 base, and 12 bases separated the two germline ends. CDR1 is MNHEY and CDR2 is SMNVEV in the germline V gene (reference sequence). The CDR3 has 14 residues.

This clone was seen only once. Other DNA variants within this sample encode the same CDR3. V usage is TRBV29-1 and J usage is TRBJ2-1; possible D gene TRBD2, 5 bases. Germline-derived CDR1 and CDR2 are SQVTM and ANQGSEA. The ends were cut back, 6 bases at V and 0 bases at J, with 9 bases in the middle. The CDR3 runs to 13 residues. CDR3 sequence: CSVGRDSYNEQFF. In DNA form, the CDR3 reads TGCAGCGTCGGACGGGACTCCTACAATGAGCAGTTCTTC.

The chain is built from TRBV4-2 and TRBJ2-2; TRBD2 aligns across 8 bases. CDR1 is LGHNA, CDR2 YNFKEQ, per germline. CDR3 length equals 18 residues. With V trimmed by 4 bases and J by 2 bases, 12 bases remained unmatched. CDR3 in DNA: TGTGCCAGCAGCCCAAGATCAAGAGCGGGAGTAAACACCGGGGAGCTGTTTTTT. Encoded protein: CASSPRSRAGVNTGELFF.

The J gene is TRBJ2-7, the V gene TRBV4-3; D may be TRBD1 (6 bases). V was shortened by 3 bases and J by 1 base, with 10 bases between the two germline ends. This CDR3 spans 14 amino acids. The V gene's germline CDR1 is LGHNA and CDR2 YSLEER. CDR3 in amino acids: CASSQGAFSYEQYF. CDR3 DNA sequence: TGCGCCAGCAGCCAGGGGGCCTTTTCCTACGAGCAGTACTTC.

The gene calls are TRBV18 and TRBJ2-7; D is perhaps TRBD2 (6 bases). This CDR3 has 14 residues. The germline CDR1 and CDR2 sequences are KGHSH and LQKENI. Trimming pared 4 bases from V and 2 bases from J, leaving 12 bases between. The chain's CDR3 is CASSRASVTYEQYF. Here the CDR3 DNA reads TGTGCCAGCTCACGGGCTAGCGTTACCTACGAGCAGTACTTC.

This chain uses TRBV6-5 with TRBJ1-1, with D possibly matching TRBD1 (5 bases). V was pared by 0 bases and J by 4 bases, with 9 bases between. Germline V gene lookup returns CDR1 MNHEY and CDR2 SVGAGI. There are 14 residues in the CDR3. The CDR3 region is CASSYSMGGTEAFF. The DNA for the CDR3 is TGTGCCAGCAGTTACTCGATGGGGGGCACTGAAGCTTTCTTT.

The gene calls are TRBV29-1 and TRBJ1-5, with D unclear. The germline V gene has CDR1 SQVTM and CDR2 ANQGSEA. CDR3 length: 13 residues. V gave up 4 bases and J gave up 4 bases, with 11 bases separating them. CDR3 DNA: TGCAGCGTTGCCTGGGGAGTAAATCAGCCCCAGCATTTT. It codes for CSVAWGVNQPQHF.

The sample holds one count of this clone. The rearrangement uses TRBV19 and TRBJ2-6, with 11 bases that match TRBD2. The germline V gene encodes CDR1 LNHDA and CDR2 SQIVND (reference sequence). Trimming took 4 bases from V and 3 from J; bases not matched to a gene: 5. This CDR3 is 17 amino acids long. CDR3 in amino acids: CASSTLAGDGGANVLTF. The CDR3 DNA sequence: TGTGCCAGTAGTACACTAGCGGGAGATGGTGGGGCCAACGTCCTGACTTTC.